Below, 16 T cell receptor beta chains from the same sample are listed, as sequenced in a study of T cells in tuberculosis. Produced via immunoSEQ multiplex PCR; TCRdb's table is partial and in-frame only. The sample records tens of thousands of clones, less than 95% being singletons. Time point meaning: new active TB diagnosis, blood taken before or within 7 days of starting treatment. The sequences come from PBMCs, collected at tuberculosis diagnosis. Source of these receptors: an adult with tuberculosis.

This sequence joins TRBV9 and TRBJ2-7, with D perhaps matching TRBD1 (6 bases). V dropped 4 bases and J dropped 2 bases, with 16 bases sitting between them. CDR3 length: 15 residues. Germline V gives CDR1 SGDLS, CDR2 YYNGEE. The DNA of the CDR3 is TGTGCCAGCAGCTCGACAGGAGGTAAGACCTACGAGCAGTACTTC. This translates into CASSSTGGKTYEQYF.

The chain uses TRBV30 and TRBJ2-2, with 11 bases aligning to TRBD2. Germline CDR1 GTSNPN, CDR2 SVGIG (reference sequence). The CDR3 runs 14 residues. With V trimmed by 5 bases and J by 3 bases, 2 bases remained unmatched. CDR3 residues: CAWQGLADTGELFF. CDR3 sequence (DNA): TGTGCCTGGCAGGGACTAGCGGACACCGGGGAGCTGTTTTTT.

This clone was seen a single time. CDR3 sequence: CASSQDWNTEAFF. The CDR3 coding sequence is TGCGCCAGCAGCCAGGACTGGAACACTGAAGCTTTCTTT. The chain employs TRBV5-1 and TRBJ1-1; D remains ambiguous. Germline V CDR1 and CDR2: SGHRS, YFSETQ. The length of the CDR3 is 13 residues. Trimming removed 4 bases at V and 1 base at J, with 8 bases between.

The chain is built from TRBV28 and TRBJ1-2; D might be TRBD1 (5 bases). The CDR3 spans 15 residues. CDR1 MDHEN and CDR2 SYDVKM come from the germline V gene. The V and J ends lost 4 bases and 3 bases respectively, with 15 bases between them. The CDR3, as DNA: TGTGCCAGCAGTTCCGCACAGGACCATTACTATGGCTACACCTTC. The encoded protein is CASSSAQDHYYGYTF.

The chain recombines TRBV27 with TRBJ1-6, with D perhaps matching TRBD1 (5 bases). The V and J ends lost 7 bases and 3 bases respectively, with 13 bases between them. CDR1 is MNHEY and CDR2 is SMNVEV in the germline V gene (reference sequence). CDR3 length equals 15 residues. CDR3 DNA: TGTGCCAGCAACCTAGGGACTGGCTATAATTCACCCCTCCACTTT. This translates into CASNLGTGYNSPLHF.

This chain connects TRBV19 to TRBJ1-6; 9 bases fit TRBD1. Germline CDR1 and CDR2: LNHDA and SQIVND (reference sequence). Germline trimming cut 3 bases from V and 6 bases from J; bases unmatched to any gene: 0. This CDR3 contains 14 residues. CDR3 region: CASSMGQGNSPLHF. The CDR3, as DNA: TGTGCCAGTAGTATGGGACAGGGTAATTCACCCCTCCACTTT.

This clone has just one count. The chain carries TRBV5-6 and TRBJ1-5; D not resolved. Trimming shortened V by 3 bases and J by 1 base, and 17 bases separated the two germline ends. The CDR3 consists of 17 residues. Germline assignment: CDR1 SGHDT and CDR2 YYEEEE. Written as DNA, the CDR3 is TGTGCCAGCAGCTCGCGGGCTCAGCGGTCCAGCAATCAGCCCCAGCATTTT. It is translated as CASSSRAQRSSNQPQHF.

The V gene is TRBV19, the J gene TRBJ1-1; the match to TRBD1 covers 7 bases. Germline loops: CDR1 LNHDA, CDR2 SQIVND (reference sequence). The CDR3 is 16 residues long. After removal of 10 bases from V and 2 bases from J, the junction contained 16 bases not matched to a gene. In DNA form, the CDR3 reads TGTGCCACCGCAGCTGGGACAGTTCTAGAAAACACTGAAGCTTTCTTT. Protein sequence: CATAAGTVLENTEAFF.

V is TRBV18 and J is TRBJ1-5; D call uncertain. The germline gives CDR1 KGHSH, CDR2 LQKENI. V gave up 2 bases and J gave up 2 bases, with 13 bases separating them. This CDR3 is 16 amino acids long. The CDR3 reads CASSPSRVQGNQPQHF. The CDR3 region has the DNA TGTGCCAGCTCACCATCGAGGGTACAAGGCAATCAGCCCCAGCATTTT.

This chain links TRBV11-3 with TRBJ2-2, with TRBD1 matching 7 bases. After removal of 5 bases from V and 8 bases from J, the junction contained 11 bases not matched to a gene. CDR3 length: 15 residues. Germline CDR1 and CDR2: SGHNT and YENEEA. Written as DNA, the CDR3 is TGTGCCAGCAGCCCTCAGGGGGTTATCGCGGGGGAGCTGTTTTTT. It yields the protein CASSPQGVIAGELFF.

The chain links TRBV27 to TRBJ1-5, with D possibly TRBD1 on 5 matching bases. The CDR3 runs 15 residues. V was clipped by 2 bases and J by 6 bases, with 14 bases between them. CDR1 is MNHEY, CDR2 SMNVEV, per germline (reference sequence). The CDR3, as DNA: TGTGCCAGCAGTTTAAATGGACGGAGGGGTCAGCCCCAGCATTTT. It encodes CASSLNGRRGQPQHF.

The chain combines TRBV5-1 with TRBJ1-1; no definite D call. Germline-derived CDR1 and CDR2 are SGHRS and YFSETQ. V was shortened by 3 bases and J by 4 bases, with 22 bases between the two germline ends. The CDR3 length is 17 residues. The CDR3 nucleotides are TGCGCCAGCAGCTACGCGCTCGGGTCTCACTTCGTCACTGAAGCTTTCTTT. Translating gives CASSYALGSHFVTEAFF. The variable domain in full, completed from reference TRBV5-1 and TRBJ1-1, reads KAGVTQTPRYLIKTRGQQVTLSCSPISGHRSVSWYQQTPGQGLQFLFEYFSETQRNKGNFPGRFSGRQFSNSRSEMNVSTLELGDSALYLCASSYALGSHFVTEAFFGQGTRLTVV.

CDR3 in amino acids: CASRGQGAGDTEAFF. The CDR3 DNA follows: TGTGCCAGCAGGGGGCAGGGGGCCGGGGACACTGAAGCTTTCTTT. This rearrangement joins TRBV6-5 to TRBJ1-1, with TRBD1 identical over 8 bases. Trimming removed 6 bases from V and 3 bases from J; junction bases left unmatched: 9. CDR3 size: 15 residues. Germline CDR1 is MNHEY and CDR2 is SVGAGI.

This chain joins TRBV19 and TRBJ2-7; D might be TRBD2 (5 bases). Trimming shortened V by 3 bases and J by 0 bases, and 9 bases separated the two germline ends. CDR3 length equals 14 residues. Germline V gene lookup returns CDR1 LNHDA and CDR2 SQIVND (reference sequence). CDR3: CASSIKGSSYEQYF. The CDR3 DNA reads TGTGCCAGTAGTATTAAAGGGAGCTCCTACGAGCAGTACTTC.

The chain combines TRBV7-9 with TRBJ1-5; 7 nucleotides agree with TRBD1. With V trimmed by 5 bases and J by 4 bases, 2 bases remained unmatched. CDR3 length: 13 amino acids. Looked up from germline, CDR1 is SEHNR and CDR2 is FQNEAQ (reference sequence). CDR3 bases: TGTGCCAGCAGCGGGGGACAGAATCAGCCCCAGCATTTT. This translates into CASSGGQNQPQHF.

The chain links TRBV7-2 to TRBJ1-2, with 11 bases lining up with TRBD1. The CDR3 is 14 amino acids. V gave up 5 bases and J gave up 7 bases; unmatched junction bases: 6. The germline gives CDR1 SGHTA, CDR2 FQGNSA. CDR3 in amino acids: CASSADRGRSGYTF. CDR3 nucleotides: TGTGCCAGCAGCGCGGACAGGGGGCGTAGTGGCTACACCTTC.